Listed below are T cell receptor beta chains from one sample, sequenced in a study of blood T cell repertoires in COVID-19. TCRdb keeps only in-frame clones here, not all; method: immunoSEQ multiplex PCR. Seen here are over 140,000 clones, about three quarters observed once, and the top ten hold 3.5% to 5%. Sequencing used peripheral blood. Every receptor here comes from a woman at least 80 years old with active or convalescent COVID-19. The CDR3 runs from the conserved cysteine through the conserved F or W. The D gene is left open where the match is weak. A row's size may be missing; if present it is once, few, many or a size class.

v_gene	abundance	d_gene	j_gene	len	CDR3nt	CDR3aa
TRBV9	few	-	TRBJ1-2	17	TGTGCCAGCAGCGTAGCTGAGTCCCCATCAGGGAACTATGGCTACACCTTC	CASSVAESPSGNYGYTF
TRBV5-1	-	-	TRBJ2-3	13	TGCGCCAGCAGCTTGGAGCAGAGGGATACGCAGTATTTT	CASSLEQRDTQYF
TRBV29-1	-	TRBD2	TRBJ2-1	16	TGCAGCGTTGCTCTAGCGGGGGGGCCCGGATCAAATGAGCAGTTCTTC	CSVALAGGPGSNEQFF
TRBV27	-	TRBD1	TRBJ1-2	13	TGTGCCAGCAGTTTACAGGGGGATTATGGCTACACCTTC	CASSLQGDYGYTF
TRBV19	few	-	TRBJ1-5	15	TGTGCCAGTAGTATTACAGGCTATAGCAATCAGCCCCAGCATTTT	CASSITGYSNQPQHF
TRBV5-1	-	TRBD1	TRBJ2-5	16	TGCGCCAGCAGCTTGTCGGGACAGGGGGGCCAAGAGACCCAGTACTTC	CASSLSGQGGQETQYF
TRBV19	-	-	TRBJ2-2	14	TGTGCCAGTAGTTGGTCAGGGTCAACCGGGGAGCTGTTTTTT	CASSWSGSTGELFF
TRBV6-5	-	TRBD1	TRBJ1-1	16	TGTGCCAGCAGTTACGGGGACAGAAGAGAGAACACTGAAGCTTTCTTT	CASSYGDRRENTEAFF
TRBV7-9	-	-	TRBJ2-4	15	TGTGCCAGCAGCTTGCAGACAGGAGAAGGAAACATTCAGTACTTC	CASSLQTGEGNIQYF
TRBV19	few	-	TRBJ1-5	16	TGTGCCAGTAGTACGACCGGGACACTGGGCAATCAGCCCCAGCATTTT	CASSTTGTLGNQPQHF
TRBV6-5	-	-	TRBJ2-7	13	TGTGCCAGCAGTCGGACTGGGCCCTACGAGCAGTACTTC	CASSRTGPYEQYF
TRBV7-3	-	TRBD2	TRBJ2-3	17	TGTGCCAGCAGCAATAGCGGGGGGCTGGCTAGCACAGATACGCAGTATTTT	CASSNSGGLASTDTQYF
TRBV11-2	few	TRBD1	TRBJ1-2	17	TGTGCCAGCAGCCATCGGACAGGCCCATTCCTAAACTATGGCTACACCTTC	CASSHRTGPFLNYGYTF
TRBV27	-	-	TRBJ2-2	18	TGTGCCACACGATTTAAATGGACAGCAACTGCGAACACCGGGGAGCTGTTTTTT	CATRFKWTATANTGELFF
TRBV5-1	once	-	TRBJ1-1	16	TGCGCCAGCAGCTCAATAAGCAGGGACTTGAACACTGAAGCTTTCTTT	CASSSISRDLNTEAFF
TRBV28	few	-	TRBJ2-1	12	TGTGCCAGCAGTCTTCCCGGTAATGAGCAGTTCTTC	CASSLPGNEQFF
TRBV6-5	-	TRBD1	TRBJ1-6	15	TGTGCCAGCAGTTATAGTAGACAGGGGGATTCACCCCTCCACTTT	CASSYSRQGDSPLHF
TRBV30	-	-	TRBJ1-2	12	TGTGCCTGGACCCCGGAGGGGTATGGCTACACCTTC	CAWTPEGYGYTF
TRBV27	-	TRBD1	TRBJ2-7	14	TGTGCCAGCAGTACGGACAGGGACCCCTACGAGCAGTACTTC	CASSTDRDPYEQYF
TRBV7-8	-	-	TRBJ2-1	18	TGTGCCAGCAGCCCTCCCGGTGCAGGTCAACGGGGATACAATGAGCAGTTCTTC	CASSPPGAGQRGYNEQFF
TRBV30	-	-	TRBJ1-1	12	TGTGCCTGGGATAGAATGAACACTGAAGCTTTCTTT	CAWDRMNTEAFF
TRBV7-2	few	-	TRBJ2-5	13	TGTGCCAGCAGCAGGGACAACGGGGAGACCCAGTACTTC	CASSRDNGETQYF
TRBV7-2	-	-	TRBJ2-1	15	TGTGCCAGCAGCCTCGGCGGACAGTCCTACAATGAGCAGTTCTTC	CASSLGGQSYNEQFF
TRBV19	once	-	TRBJ1-2	11	TGTGCCAGTAGTATTGAGGATGGCTACACCTTC	CASSIEDGYTF
TRBV20-1	-	-	TRBJ1-5	10	TGCATCCCATCCCGGAGGCCCCAGCATTTT	CIPSRRPQHF
TRBV3-1/TRBV3-2	-	-	TRBJ2-2	14	TGTGCCAGCAGCCAAGCCTACAACACCGGGGAGCTGTTTTTT	CASSQAYNTGELFF
TRBV5-8	-	-	TRBJ1-5	12	TGTGCCAGCAGCTTTTTGCGTCAGCCCCAGCATTTT	CASSFLRQPQHF
TRBV7-2	-	-	TRBJ2-7	14	TGTGCCAGCAGCTCCAACCGGGAAGCTTACGAGCAGTACTTC	CASSSNREAYEQYF
TRBV5-1	-	-	TRBJ2-7	13	TGCGCCAGCAGCATGGACAGCAACTACGAGCAGTACTTC	CASSMDSNYEQYF
TRBV7-2	-	TRBD1	TRBJ2-7	14	TGTGCCAGCAGCTCACAGGGGCGCTCCTACGAGCAGTACTTC	CASSSQGRSYEQYF
TRBV19	-	-	TRBJ1-4	17	TGTGCCAGTAGTCCGGGACATACCAACCTTTTCAATGAAAAACTGTTTTTT	CASSPGHTNLFNEKLFF
TRBV13	once	TRBD2	TRBJ2-5	19	TGTGCCAGCAGCTTAAGTTTTCTAGCGGGGGGCACCGGCTTTAAGACCCAGTACTTC	CASSLSFLAGGTGFKTQYF
TRBV18	-	TRBD1	TRBJ1-5	15	TGTGCCAGCTCACCGGGACAGTTAAGCAATCAGCCCCAGCATTTT	CASSPGQLSNQPQHF
TRBV30	-	-	TRBJ2-7	15	TGTGCCTATGAGTCAGGGGACCTGGGGTTGGGAGAGCAGTACTTC	CAYESGDLGLGEQYF
TRBV18	-	-	TRBJ1-1	16	TGTGCCAGCTCACCCTTGGGGAGGACGAGTGGCACTGAAGCTTTCTTT	CASSPLGRTSGTEAFF
TRBV19	-	TRBD1	TRBJ1-3	13	TGTGCCACGGGACAGGGGGCTGGAAACACCATATATTTT	CATGQGAGNTIYF
TRBV6-5	-	TRBD1	TRBJ1-1	14	TGTGCCAGCAGGACAGGGTTTTTGAACACTGAAGCTTTCTTT	CASRTGFLNTEAFF
TRBV5-1	-	TRBD2	TRBJ2-5	16	TGCGCCAGCAGCTTGCAGCGGGGGGCGGGAGGAGAGACCCAGTACTTC	CASSLQRGAGGETQYF